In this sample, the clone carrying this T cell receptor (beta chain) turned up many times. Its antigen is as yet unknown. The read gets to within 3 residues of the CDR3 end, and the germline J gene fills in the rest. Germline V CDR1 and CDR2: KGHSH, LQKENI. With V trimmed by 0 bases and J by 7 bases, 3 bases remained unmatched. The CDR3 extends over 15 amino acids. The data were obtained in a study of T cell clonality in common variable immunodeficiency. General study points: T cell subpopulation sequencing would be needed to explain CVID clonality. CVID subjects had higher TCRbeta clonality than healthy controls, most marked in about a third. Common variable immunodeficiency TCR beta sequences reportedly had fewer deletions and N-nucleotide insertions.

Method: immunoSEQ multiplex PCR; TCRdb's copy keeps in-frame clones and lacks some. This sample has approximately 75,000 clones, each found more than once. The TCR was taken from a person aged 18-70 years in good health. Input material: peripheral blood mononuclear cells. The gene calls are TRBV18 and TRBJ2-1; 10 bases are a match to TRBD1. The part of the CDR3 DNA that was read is TGTGCCAGCTCACCACCCGACAGGGGGCTGAATGAG. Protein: CASSPPDRGLNE. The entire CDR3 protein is CASSPPDRGLNEQFF.